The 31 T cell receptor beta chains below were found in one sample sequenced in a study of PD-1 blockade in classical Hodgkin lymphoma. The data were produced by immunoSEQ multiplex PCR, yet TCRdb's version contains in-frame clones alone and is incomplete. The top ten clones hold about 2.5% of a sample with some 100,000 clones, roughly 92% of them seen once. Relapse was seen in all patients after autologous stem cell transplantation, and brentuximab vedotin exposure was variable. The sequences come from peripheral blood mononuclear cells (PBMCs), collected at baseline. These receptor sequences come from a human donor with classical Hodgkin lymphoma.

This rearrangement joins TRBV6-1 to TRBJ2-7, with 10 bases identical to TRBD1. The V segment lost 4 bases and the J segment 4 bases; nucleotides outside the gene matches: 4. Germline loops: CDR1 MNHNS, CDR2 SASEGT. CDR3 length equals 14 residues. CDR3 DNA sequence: TGTGCCAGCAGTGGTAGACAGGGGGCTTACGAGCAGTACTTC. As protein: CASSGRQGAYEQYF.

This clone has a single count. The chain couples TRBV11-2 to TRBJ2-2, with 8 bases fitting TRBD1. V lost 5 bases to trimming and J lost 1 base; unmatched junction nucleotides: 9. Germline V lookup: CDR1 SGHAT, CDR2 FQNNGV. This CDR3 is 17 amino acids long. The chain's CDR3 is CASSPASGQGNTGELFF. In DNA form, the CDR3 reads TGTGCCAGCAGCCCCGCATCAGGACAGGGGAACACCGGGGAGCTGTTTTTT.

CDR3 in amino acids: CASSYVIRTNTGELFF. The CDR3 nucleotides read TGTGCCAGCAGTTACGTCATACGCACGAACACCGGGGAGCTGTTTTTT. The chain couples TRBV6-5 to TRBJ2-2, with D hard to call. V was pared by 2 bases and J by 0 bases, with 10 bases between. Germline CDR1 MNHEY, CDR2 SVGAGI. The CDR3 covers 16 residues.

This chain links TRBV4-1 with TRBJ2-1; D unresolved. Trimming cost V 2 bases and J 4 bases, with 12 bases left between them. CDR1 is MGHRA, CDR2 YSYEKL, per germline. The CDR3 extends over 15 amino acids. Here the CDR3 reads CASSQSLLVYNEQFF. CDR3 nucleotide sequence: TGCGCCAGCAGCCAAAGTTTGCTAGTTTACAATGAGCAGTTCTTC.

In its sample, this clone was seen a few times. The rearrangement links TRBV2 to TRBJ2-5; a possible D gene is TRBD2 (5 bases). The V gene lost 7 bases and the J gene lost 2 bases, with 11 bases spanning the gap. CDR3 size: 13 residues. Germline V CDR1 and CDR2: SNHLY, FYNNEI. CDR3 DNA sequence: TGTGCCAGCAATAGGGAGCGGCAAGAGACCCAGTACTTC. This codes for CASNRERQETQYF.

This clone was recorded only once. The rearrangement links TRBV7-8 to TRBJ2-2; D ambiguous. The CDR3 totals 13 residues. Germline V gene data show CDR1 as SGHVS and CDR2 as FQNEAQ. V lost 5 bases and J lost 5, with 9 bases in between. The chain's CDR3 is CASSQDRTGELFF. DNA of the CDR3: TGTGCCAGCAGCCAGGACCGGACCGGGGAGCTGTTTTTT.

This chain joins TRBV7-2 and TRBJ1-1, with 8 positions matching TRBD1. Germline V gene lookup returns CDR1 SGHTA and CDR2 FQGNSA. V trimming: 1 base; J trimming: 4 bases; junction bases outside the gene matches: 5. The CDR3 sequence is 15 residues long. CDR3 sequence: CASSLDRGGFTEAFF. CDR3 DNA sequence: TGTGCCAGCAGCTTAGACAGGGGGGGGTTCACTGAAGCTTTCTTT.

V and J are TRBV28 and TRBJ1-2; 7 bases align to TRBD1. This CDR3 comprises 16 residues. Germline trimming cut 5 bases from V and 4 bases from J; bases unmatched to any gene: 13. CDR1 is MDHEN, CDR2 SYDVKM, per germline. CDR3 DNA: TGTGCCAGCAGTCAACCCCCCCGGGACAGACCCTATGGCTACACCTTC. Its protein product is CASSQPPRDRPYGYTF.

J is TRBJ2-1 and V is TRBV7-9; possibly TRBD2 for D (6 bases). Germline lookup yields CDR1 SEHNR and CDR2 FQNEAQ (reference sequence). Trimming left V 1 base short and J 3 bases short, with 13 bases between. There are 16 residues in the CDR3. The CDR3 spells CASSLGAGRDYNEQFF. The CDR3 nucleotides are TGTGCCAGCAGCTTAGGAGCAGGGCGGGACTACAATGAGCAGTTCTTC.

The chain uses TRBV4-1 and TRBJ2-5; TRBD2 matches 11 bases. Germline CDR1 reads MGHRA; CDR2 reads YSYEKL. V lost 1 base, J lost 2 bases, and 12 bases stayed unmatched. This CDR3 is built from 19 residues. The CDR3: CASSQVYLAGLAEQETQYF. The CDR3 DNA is TGCGCCAGCAGCCAAGTGTATCTAGCGGGACTAGCGGAACAAGAGACCCAGTACTTC.

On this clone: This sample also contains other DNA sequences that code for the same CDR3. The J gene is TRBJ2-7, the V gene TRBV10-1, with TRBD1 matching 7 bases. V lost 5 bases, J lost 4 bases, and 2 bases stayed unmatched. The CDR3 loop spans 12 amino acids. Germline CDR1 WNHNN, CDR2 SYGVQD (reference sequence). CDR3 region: CASSLTGYEQYF. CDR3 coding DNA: TGCGCCAGCAGTTTGACAGGGTACGAGCAGTACTTC.

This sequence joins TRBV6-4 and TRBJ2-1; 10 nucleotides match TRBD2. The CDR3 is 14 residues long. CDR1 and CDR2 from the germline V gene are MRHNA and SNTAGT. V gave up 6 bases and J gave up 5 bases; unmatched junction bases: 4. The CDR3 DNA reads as TGTGCCAGCAGGGAGCGGGAGGGAGACAATGAGCAGTTCTTC. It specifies CASREREGDNEQFF.

The CDR3 loop is CASSLGTGGRALYEQYF. CDR3 in DNA: TGTGCCAGCAGCTTGGGGACGGGCGGGAGGGCCTTGTATGAGCAGTACTTC. The chain recombines TRBV5-4 with TRBJ2-7, with 9 positions matching TRBD2. V was pared by 0 bases and J by 7 bases, with 14 bases of the junction left unmatched. Per the germline V gene, CDR1 is SGHNT and CDR2 is YYREEE (reference sequence). This CDR3 region has 17 residues.

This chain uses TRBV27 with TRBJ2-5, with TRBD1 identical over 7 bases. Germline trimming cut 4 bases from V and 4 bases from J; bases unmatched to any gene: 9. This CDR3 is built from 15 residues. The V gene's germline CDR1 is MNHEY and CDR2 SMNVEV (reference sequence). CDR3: CASSSRTGQRETQYF. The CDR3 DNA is TGTGCCAGCAGTTCTAGGACAGGCCAACGAGAGACCCAGTACTTC.

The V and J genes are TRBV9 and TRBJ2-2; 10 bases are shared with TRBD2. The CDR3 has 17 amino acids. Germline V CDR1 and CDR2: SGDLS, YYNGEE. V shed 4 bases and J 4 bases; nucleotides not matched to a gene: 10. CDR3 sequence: CASSIRAGGRGTGELFF. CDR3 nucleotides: TGTGCCAGCAGCATTCGAGCGGGAGGGAGGGGCACCGGGGAGCTGTTTTTT.

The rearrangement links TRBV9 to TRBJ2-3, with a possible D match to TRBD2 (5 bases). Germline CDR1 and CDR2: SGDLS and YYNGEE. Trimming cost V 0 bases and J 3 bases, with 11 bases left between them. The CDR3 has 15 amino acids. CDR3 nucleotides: TGTGCCAGCAGCGTAGAGGCGGGTGGTACAGATACGCAGTATTTT. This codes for CASSVEAGGTDTQYF.

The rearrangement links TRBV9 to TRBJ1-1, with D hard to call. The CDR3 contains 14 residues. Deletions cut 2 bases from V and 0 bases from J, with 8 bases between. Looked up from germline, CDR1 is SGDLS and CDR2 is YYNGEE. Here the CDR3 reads CASSVPTMNTEAFF. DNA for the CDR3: TGTGCCAGCAGCGTTCCGACGATGAACACTGAAGCTTTCTTT.

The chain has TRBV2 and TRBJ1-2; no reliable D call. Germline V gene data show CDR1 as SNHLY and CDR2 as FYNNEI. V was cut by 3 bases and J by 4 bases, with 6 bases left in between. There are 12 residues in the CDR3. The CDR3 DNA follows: TGTGCCAGCAGTGAGGTGTCCTATGGCTACACCTTC. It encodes CASSEVSYGYTF.

Here the CDR3 reads CASSWETGRNNEQFF. CDR3 in DNA: TGTGCCAGCAGTTGGGAAACAGGGCGAAACAATGAGCAGTTCTTC. V is TRBV27 and J is TRBJ2-1; perhaps TRBD1 as D (6 bases). CDR1 and CDR2 from the germline V gene are MNHEY and SMNVEV (reference sequence). The CDR3 is 15 amino acids. V lost 4 bases and J lost 5, with 15 bases in between.

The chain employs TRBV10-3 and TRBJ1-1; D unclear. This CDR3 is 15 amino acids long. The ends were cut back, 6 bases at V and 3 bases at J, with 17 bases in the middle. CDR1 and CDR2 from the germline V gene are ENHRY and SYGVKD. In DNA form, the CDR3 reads TGTGCCATCAGCTCCCCCTCCGGGTACGACACTGAAGCTTTCTTT. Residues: CAISSPSGYDTEAFF.

The CDR3 DNA follows: TGCGCCAGCAAGTCGGAAACGGGGGTGGTGGAGGGAAACACCATATATTTT. It specifies CASKSETGVVEGNTIYF. The chain joins TRBV10-2 to TRBJ1-3; weak D call: TRBD1 (5 bases). Germline V lookup: CDR1 WSHSY, CDR2 SAAADI. The germline V and J ends were trimmed by 7 bases and 4 bases, with 23 bases remaining between them. The CDR3 contains 17 residues.

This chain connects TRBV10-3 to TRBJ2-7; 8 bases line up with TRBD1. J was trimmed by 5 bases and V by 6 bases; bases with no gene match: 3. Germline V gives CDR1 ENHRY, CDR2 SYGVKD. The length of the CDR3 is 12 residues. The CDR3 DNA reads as TGTGCCATCAGATCACAGGGGGACGAGCAGTACTTC. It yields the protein CAIRSQGDEQYF.

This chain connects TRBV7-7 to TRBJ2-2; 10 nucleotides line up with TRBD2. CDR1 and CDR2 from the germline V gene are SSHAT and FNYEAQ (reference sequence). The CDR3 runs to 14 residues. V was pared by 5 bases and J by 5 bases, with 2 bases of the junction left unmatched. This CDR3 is CASSLLAGTGELFF. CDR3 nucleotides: TGTGCCAGCAGCCTACTAGCGGGGACCGGGGAGCTGTTTTTT.

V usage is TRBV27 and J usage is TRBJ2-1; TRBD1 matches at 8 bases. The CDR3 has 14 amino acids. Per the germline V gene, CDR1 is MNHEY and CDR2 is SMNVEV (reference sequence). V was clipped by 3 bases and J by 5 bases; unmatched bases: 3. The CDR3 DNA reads TGTGCCAGCAGTTTCCAGGGGGCTCACAATGAGCAGTTCTTC. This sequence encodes CASSFQGAHNEQFF.

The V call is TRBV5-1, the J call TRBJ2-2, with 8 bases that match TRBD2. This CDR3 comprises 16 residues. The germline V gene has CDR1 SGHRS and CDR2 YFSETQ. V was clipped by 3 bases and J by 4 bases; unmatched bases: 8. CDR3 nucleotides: TGCGCCAGCAGCTCCGGGACTAGTAGTGCCACCGGGGAGCTGTTTTTT. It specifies CASSSGTSSATGELFF. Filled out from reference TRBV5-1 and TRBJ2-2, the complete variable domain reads KAGVTQTPRYLIKTRGQQVTLSCSPISGHRSVSWYQQTPGQGLQFLFEYFSETQRNKGNFPGRFSGRQFSNSRSEMNVSTLELGDSALYLCASSSGTSSATGELFFGEGSRLTVL.

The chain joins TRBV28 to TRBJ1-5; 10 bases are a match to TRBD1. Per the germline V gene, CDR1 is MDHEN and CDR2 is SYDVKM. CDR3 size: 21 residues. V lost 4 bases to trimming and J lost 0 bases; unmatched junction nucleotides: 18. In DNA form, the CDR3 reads TGTGCCAGCAGTTGGACCCCCCCTTGGGGACAGGGGCCAAATAGCAATCAGCCCCAGCATTTT. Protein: CASSWTPPWGQGPNSNQPQHF.

This chain's CDR3 is CASSFRGLGGEKLFF. The CDR3 coding sequence is TGTGCCAGCAGTTTTAGAGGGCTGGGGGGTGAAAAACTGTTTTTT. This chain connects TRBV27 to TRBJ1-4, with D possibly TRBD1 on 5 matching bases. Deletions cut 3 bases from V and 7 bases from J, with 15 bases between. The germline gives CDR1 MNHEY, CDR2 SMNVEV (reference sequence). The CDR3 has 15 residues. Variable domain in full (rest from reference TRBV27 and TRBJ1-4): EAQVTQNPRYLITVTGKKLTVTCSQNMNHEYMSWYRQDPGLGLRQIYYSMNVEVTDKGDVPEGYKVSRKEKRNFPLILESPSPNQTSLYFCASSFRGLGGEKLFFGSGTQLSVL.

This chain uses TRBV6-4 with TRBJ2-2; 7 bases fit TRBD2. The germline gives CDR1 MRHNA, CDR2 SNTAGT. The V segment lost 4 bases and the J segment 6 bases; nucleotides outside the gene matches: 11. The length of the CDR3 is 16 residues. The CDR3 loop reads CASSGSAGAGSGELFF. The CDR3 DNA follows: TGTGCCAGCAGTGGATCGGCGGGAGCTGGTTCCGGGGAGCTGTTTTTT.

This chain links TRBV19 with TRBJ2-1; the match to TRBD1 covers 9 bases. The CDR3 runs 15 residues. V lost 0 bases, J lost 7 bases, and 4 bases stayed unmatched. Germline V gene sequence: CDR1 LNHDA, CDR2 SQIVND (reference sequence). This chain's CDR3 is CASSIEGTGLNEQFF. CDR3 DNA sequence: TGTGCCAGTAGTATAGAAGGGACAGGGCTAAATGAGCAGTTCTTC.

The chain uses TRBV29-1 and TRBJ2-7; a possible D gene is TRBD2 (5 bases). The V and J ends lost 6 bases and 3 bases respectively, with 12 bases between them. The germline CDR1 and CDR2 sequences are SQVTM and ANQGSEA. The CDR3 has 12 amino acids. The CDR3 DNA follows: TGCAGCGTCCAAGGACTCATCTACGAGCAGTACTTC. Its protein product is CSVQGLIYEQYF.

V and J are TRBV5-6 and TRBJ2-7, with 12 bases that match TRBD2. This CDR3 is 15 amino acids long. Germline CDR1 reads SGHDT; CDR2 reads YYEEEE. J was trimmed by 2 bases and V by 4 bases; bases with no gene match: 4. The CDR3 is CASSNGLAGTYEQYF. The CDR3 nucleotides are TGTGCCAGCAGCAACGGACTAGCGGGAACCTACGAGCAGTACTTC.